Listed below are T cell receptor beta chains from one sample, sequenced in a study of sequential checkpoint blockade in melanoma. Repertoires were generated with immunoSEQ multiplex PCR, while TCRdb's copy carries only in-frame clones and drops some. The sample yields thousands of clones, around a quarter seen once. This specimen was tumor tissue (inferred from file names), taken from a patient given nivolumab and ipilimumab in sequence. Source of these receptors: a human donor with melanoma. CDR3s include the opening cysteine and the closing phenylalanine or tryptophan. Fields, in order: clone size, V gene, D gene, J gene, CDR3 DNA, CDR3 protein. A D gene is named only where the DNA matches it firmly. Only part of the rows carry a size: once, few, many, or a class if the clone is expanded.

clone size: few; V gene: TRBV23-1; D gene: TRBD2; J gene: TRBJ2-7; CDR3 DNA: TGCGCCAGCAGCTTGGGGATAGCGGGAGCCTCAAGGGGATCCTACGAGCAGTACTTC; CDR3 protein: CASSLGIAGASRGSYEQYF
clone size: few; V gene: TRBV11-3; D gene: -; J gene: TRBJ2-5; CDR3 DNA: TGTGCCAGCAGCCCGGGTAGGACAGCACAAGAGACCCAGTACTTC; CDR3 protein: CASSPGRTAQETQYF
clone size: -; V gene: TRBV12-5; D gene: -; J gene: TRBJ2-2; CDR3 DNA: TGTGCTAGTGCCCCCCAAGCCGGGGAGCTGTTTTTT; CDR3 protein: CASAPQAGELFF
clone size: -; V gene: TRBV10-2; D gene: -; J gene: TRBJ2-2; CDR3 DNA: TGCGCCAGCAGTGTCGGGGGCGGGGAGCTGTTTTTT; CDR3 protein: CASSVGGGELFF
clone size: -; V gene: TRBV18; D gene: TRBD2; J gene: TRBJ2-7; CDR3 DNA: TGTGCCAGCTCACCAGGACTAGCGCCCTACGAGCAGTACTTC; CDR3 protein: CASSPGLAPYEQYF
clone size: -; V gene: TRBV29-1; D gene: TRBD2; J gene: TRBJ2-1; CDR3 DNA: TGCAGCGGCCGGGGGCTAGCGGGAGTGAATGAGCAGTTCTTC; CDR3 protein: CSGRGLAGVNEQFF
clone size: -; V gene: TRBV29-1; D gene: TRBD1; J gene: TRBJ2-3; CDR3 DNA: TGCAGCGGGGAGCGGACAGGGGATACGCAGTATTTT; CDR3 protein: CSGERTGDTQYF
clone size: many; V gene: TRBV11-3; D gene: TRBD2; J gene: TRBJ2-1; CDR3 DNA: TGTGCCAGCAGCAGAGGGACTAGCGGGGGGGAGCAGTTCTTC; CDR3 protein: CASSRGTSGGEQFF
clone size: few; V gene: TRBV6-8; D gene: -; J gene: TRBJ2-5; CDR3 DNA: TGTGCCAGCAGAGCCCAGGGAGAGACCCAGTACTTC; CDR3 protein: CASRAQGETQYF
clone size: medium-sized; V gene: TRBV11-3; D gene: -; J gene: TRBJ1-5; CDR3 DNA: TGTGCCAGCAGCTTGTGGGAATTTAGCAATCAGCCCCAGCATTTT; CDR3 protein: CASSLWEFSNQPQHF
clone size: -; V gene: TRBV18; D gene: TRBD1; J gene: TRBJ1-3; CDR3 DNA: TGTGCCAGCTCACCGTTAGGAACACAGGGGGCGACTGGAAACACCATATATTTT; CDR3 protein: CASSPLGTQGATGNTIYF